This T cell receptor beta chain appears in the sequencing data of a study of shared clonotypes between healthy human individuals. Whole-study findings and limits: A small donor pool kept down the genetic and exposure-history diversity that was represented. Across subsets, estimated richness was generally greater for naive than for memory populations.

Deep-level assay runs were performed. The authors' processing: For the immunoSEQ data, sequences were junction-only without quality scores, so filtering differed. Profiling relied on immunoSEQ multiplex PCR, and the TCRdb table lists in-frame clones only, not all of them. The V and J calls and clone size are taken from that table; D and trimming were inferred from the DNA. The repertoire holds hundreds of thousands of clones, with around 72% as singletons. Worth noting for this clone: The antigen remains undetermined.

The source of this sequence is a young woman in good health. Input material: memory CD4+ T cells sorted from blood. The subset: CD45RA-negative fraction.

This CDR3 is CASRERWGATQYF. The CDR3 nucleotides are TGTGCCAGCAGAGAGAGATGGGGGGCGACCCAGTACTTC. The V and J genes are TRBV28 and TRBJ2-5, with D perhaps given as TRBD1 or TRBD2 (6 bases each). The CDR3 totals 13 residues. Germline-derived CDR1 and CDR2 are MDHEN and SYDVKM. V was shortened by 6 bases and J by 7 bases, with 15 bases between the two germline ends.